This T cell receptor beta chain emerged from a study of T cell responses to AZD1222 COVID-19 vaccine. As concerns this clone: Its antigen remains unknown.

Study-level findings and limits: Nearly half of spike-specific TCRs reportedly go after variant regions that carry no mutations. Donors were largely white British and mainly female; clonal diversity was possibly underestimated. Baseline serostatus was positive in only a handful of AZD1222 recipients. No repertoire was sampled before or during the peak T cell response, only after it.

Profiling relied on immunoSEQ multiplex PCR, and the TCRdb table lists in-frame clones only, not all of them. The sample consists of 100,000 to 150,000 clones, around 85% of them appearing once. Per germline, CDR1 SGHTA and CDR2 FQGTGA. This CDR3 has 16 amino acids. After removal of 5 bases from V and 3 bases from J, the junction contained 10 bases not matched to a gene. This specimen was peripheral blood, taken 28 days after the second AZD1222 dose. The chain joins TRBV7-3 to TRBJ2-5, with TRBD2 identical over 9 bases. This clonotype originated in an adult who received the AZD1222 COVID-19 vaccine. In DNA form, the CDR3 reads TGTGCCAGCAGCCCCGGCGAGCGGGGGGTGGAAGAGACCCAGTACTTC. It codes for CASSPGERGVEETQYF.